Given below is one T cell receptor beta chain in context. The antigen remains undetermined. CDR3 size: 15 residues. Germline CDR1 and CDR2: SNHLY and FYNNEI. V lost 4 bases and J 2 bases, leaving 12 bases between the germline ends. The data belong to a study of cytotoxic CD8 clonotypes in ibrutinib-treated CLL. As for the study in general: It was after a median about twelve months of treatment, range 6 to 36, that response samples were taken. Findings and limits, study-wide: Rising at ibrutinib response, clonality subsequently fell back toward baseline at progression. Sustained-remission and progressing patients' sampling times differed.

The repertoire was sequenced with immunoSEQ multiplex PCR; TCRdb's copy has only in-frame clones and lacks some. This table has hundreds of thousands of clones, under 70% appearing once. Specimen: PBMCs, collected after 36 months of ibrutinib treatment. The chain is built from TRBV2 and TRBJ1-5; TRBD1 might be the D (6 bases). The clonotype originates from a human donor with chronic lymphocytic leukemia. The chain's CDR3 is CASSAQGGGNQPQHF. In DNA, the CDR3 is TGTGCCAGCAGTGCACAGGGTGGAGGCAATCAGCCCCAGCATTTT.